A single sample is the source of the 18 T cell receptor beta chains below, sequenced in a study of blood T cell repertoires in COVID-19. The repertoire was sequenced with immunoSEQ multiplex PCR; TCRdb's copy has only in-frame clones and lacks some. The table records a few hundred thousand clones, more than 80% of them present only once. Sequenced sample: PBMCs or T cells enriched from blood (not recorded which). The receptors were sampled from a man aged 18 to 29 who had recovered from COVID-19.

This clone was observed a single time. V gene TRBV5-8 combines with J gene TRBJ1-1, with D maybe TRBD1 (5 bases). V was pared by 6 bases and J by 1 base, with 19 bases between. The germline gives CDR1 SGHTS, CDR2 YDEGEE. CDR3 length: 16 residues. CDR3 coding DNA: TGTGCCAGCACAAAAAGTCTTTCGGGGGGGAACACTGAAGCTTTCTTT. It codes for CASTKSLSGGNTEAFF.

CDR3 region: CASRRGPLGYTF. CDR3 coding DNA: TGTGCCAGCAGGCGGGGACCCCTAGGCTACACCTTC. The rearrangement joins TRBV12-3 or TRBV12-4 to TRBJ1-2, with D maybe TRBD1 (5 bases). CDR3 size: 12 residues. V lost 6 bases, J lost 8 bases, and 13 bases lay in between.

V is TRBV9 and J is TRBJ2-1; 8 positions agree with TRBD2. V lost 0 bases to trimming and J lost 4 bases; unmatched junction nucleotides: 6. Germline-derived CDR1 and CDR2 are SGDLS and YYNGEE. The CDR3 is made up of 16 amino acids. CDR3 protein: CASSVVGTRIYNEQFF. The CDR3, as DNA: TGTGCCAGCAGCGTAGTCGGGACTAGGATTTACAATGAGCAGTTCTTC.

The count of this clone is one. The rearrangement links TRBV2 to TRBJ1-4; D is unclear. V gave up 2 bases and J gave up 0 bases, with 10 bases separating them. Per the germline V gene, CDR1 is SNHLY and CDR2 is FYNNEI. There are 16 residues in the CDR3. The CDR3 spells CASSELLQTTNEKLFF. CDR3 nucleotide sequence: TGTGCCAGCAGTGAACTTTTACAAACAACTAATGAAAAACTGTTTTTT.

The chain joins TRBV27 to TRBJ2-1, with 10 bases aligning to TRBD1. The germline V gene has CDR1 MNHEY and CDR2 SMNVEV (reference sequence). V shed 6 bases and J 9 bases; nucleotides not matched to a gene: 8. The CDR3 consists of 14 residues. The CDR3 bases are TGTGCCAGCAGAAAACCGGGACAGGGGATTGAGCAGTTCTTC. This translates into CASRKPGQGIEQFF.

The chain joins TRBV3-1 (or the pseudogene TRBV3-2) to TRBJ1-4; D remains unclear. The CDR3 extends over 16 amino acids. Germline V gives CDR1 LGHDT, CDR2 YNNKEL (reference sequence). The V end lost 6 bases, the J end lost 10 bases, and 24 bases lay between the germline ends. DNA of the CDR3: TGTGCCAGCAGGGGCCTTCCTGGTCCCAAAGATGGAAAACTGTTTTTT. It codes for CASRGLPGPKDGKLFF.

This chain joins TRBV21-1 and TRBJ1-5; the listed D gene, TRBD1, was not tested against the DNA. TRBV21-1 is listed as a pseudogene. The CDR3 loop spans 16 amino acids. DNA for the CDR3: TGTGCCAGCAGCAAAGTTGTGGGGGACAGGGGTGAGCCCCAGCATTTT. It codes for CASSKVVGDRGEPQHF.

This chain joins TRBV6-6 and TRBJ1-5; D not certain. V was pared by 7 bases and J by 2 bases, with 18 bases between. The germline V gene has CDR1 MNHNY and CDR2 SVGAGI (reference sequence). This CDR3 region has 16 residues. The CDR3 loop is CASTLWLTGGNQPQHF. The DNA for the CDR3 is TGTGCCAGCACCCTCTGGCTCACCGGGGGCAATCAGCCCCAGCATTTT.

This chain links TRBV6-4 with TRBJ2-3, with 10 bases fitting TRBD2. The CDR3 is 16 residues long. The ends lost 4 bases at V and 4 bases at J; junction bases unmatched: 8. CDR1 is MRHNA and CDR2 is SNTAGT in the germline V gene. CDR3 amino acids: CASSVYASGSSDTQYF. The CDR3 region has the DNA TGTGCCAGCAGTGTATATGCTAGCGGGAGCTCAGATACGCAGTATTTT.

This clone has just one count. The chain is built from TRBV6-1 and TRBJ1-2; TRBD1 agrees at 8 bases. Germline CDR1 is MNHNS and CDR2 is SASEGT. The CDR3 has 16 amino acids. The ends lost 0 bases at V and 4 bases at J; junction bases unmatched: 7. The DNA of the CDR3 is TGTGCCAGCAGTGAAGCGAGGACAGGGCGGATCTATGGCTACACCTTC. This translates into CASSEARTGRIYGYTF.

This chain connects TRBV11-2 to TRBJ1-2; D not resolved. Trimming left V 6 bases short and J 4 bases short, with 9 bases between. Germline CDR1 is SGHAT and CDR2 is FQNNGV. This CDR3 has 12 residues. The CDR3 DNA reads as TGTGCCAGCAGTCCCTCACTCTATGGCTACACCTTC. Amino acid sequence: CASSPSLYGYTF.

The rearrangement uses TRBV4-3 and TRBJ2-1; the match to TRBD2 covers 9 bases. The germline CDR1 and CDR2 sequences are LGHNA and YSLEER. The CDR3 covers 17 residues. Trimming at V came to 1 base and at J to 5 bases, leaving 9 bases not matched to a gene. CDR3 coding DNA: TGCGCCAGCAGCCAAGTAGTTGGGGCGGGAGGGCACAATGAGCAGTTCTTC. It translates to CASSQVVGAGGHNEQFF.

This chain uses TRBV7-9 with TRBJ1-1; D is possibly TRBD1 (5 bases). Trimming left V 1 base short and J 1 base short, with 16 bases between. Germline V gene lookup returns CDR1 SEHNR and CDR2 FQNEAQ (reference sequence). This CDR3 contains 17 residues. Here the CDR3 reads CASSLDSRVVTNTEAFF. The CDR3, as DNA: TGTGCCAGCAGCTTAGATTCCAGGGTGGTTACGAACACTGAAGCTTTCTTT.

V usage is TRBV7-9 and J usage is TRBJ1-1, with D maybe TRBD1 (5 bases). This CDR3 region has 11 residues. Trimming shortened V by 5 bases and J by 7 bases, and 8 bases separated the two germline ends. Germline CDR1 reads SEHNR; CDR2 reads FQNEAQ (reference sequence). As DNA, the CDR3 is TGTGCCAGCAGCGCGCAGGGTGAAGCTTTCTTT. This gives the protein CASSAQGEAFF.

To note about this clone: The sample contains more than one DNA sequence encoding this CDR3. This chain joins TRBV5-1 and TRBJ2-3; D gene uncertain. The V gene's germline CDR1 is SGHRS and CDR2 YFSETQ. The CDR3 totals 11 residues. Trimming left V 6 bases short and J 2 bases short, with 4 bases between. CDR3 residues: CASTNTDTQYF. The CDR3 DNA sequence: TGCGCCAGCACCAACACAGATACGCAGTATTTT.

Comments on this clone: Different DNA sequences within this sample yield the same CDR3. The gene calls are TRBV7-3 and TRBJ2-2, with no clear D. V was trimmed by 4 bases and J by 8 bases, leaving 5 bases between them. The CDR3 loop spans 11 amino acids. Looked up from germline, CDR1 is SGHTA and CDR2 is FQGTGA. This CDR3 is CASSSSGELFF. CDR3 nucleotides: TGTGCCAGCAGCTCCTCGGGGGAGCTGTTTTTT.

This clone occurred once. V is TRBV12-3 or TRBV12-4 and J is TRBJ2-7, with D perhaps TRBD1 (6 bases). The CDR3 extends over 13 amino acids. V lost 5 bases to trimming and J lost 1 base, with 9 bases between them. As DNA, the CDR3 is TGTGCCAGCAGTGCGGACAGATCCTACGAGCAGTACTTC. It codes for CASSADRSYEQYF.

This chain connects TRBV20-1 to TRBJ1-2; 8 bases fit TRBD1. The CDR3 loop spans 11 amino acids. V trimming: 5 bases; J trimming: 7 bases; junction bases outside the gene matches: 3. Germline V gene sequence: CDR1 DFQATT, CDR2 SNEGSKA (reference sequence). CDR3 DNA: TGCAGTGCTGACCAGGGGGCTGGCTACACCTTC. Translating it yields CSADQGAGYTF.